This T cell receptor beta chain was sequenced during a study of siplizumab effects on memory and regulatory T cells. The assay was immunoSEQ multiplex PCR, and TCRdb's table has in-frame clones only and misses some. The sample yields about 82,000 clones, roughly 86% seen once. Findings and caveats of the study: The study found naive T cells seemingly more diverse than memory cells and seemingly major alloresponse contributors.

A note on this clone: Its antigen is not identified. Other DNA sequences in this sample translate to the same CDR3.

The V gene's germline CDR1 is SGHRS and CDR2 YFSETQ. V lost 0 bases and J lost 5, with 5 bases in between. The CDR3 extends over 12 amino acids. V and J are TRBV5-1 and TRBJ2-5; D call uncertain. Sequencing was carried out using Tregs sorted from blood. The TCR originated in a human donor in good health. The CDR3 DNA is TGCGCCAGCAGCTTGGCCGGGGAGACCCAGTACTTC. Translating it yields CASSLAGETQYF. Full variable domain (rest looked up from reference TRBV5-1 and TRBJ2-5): KAGVTQTPRYLIKTRGQQVTLSCSPISGHRSVSWYQQTPGQGLQFLFEYFSETQRNKGNFPGRFSGRQFSNSRSEMNVSTLELGDSALYLCASSLAGETQYFGPGTRLLVL.